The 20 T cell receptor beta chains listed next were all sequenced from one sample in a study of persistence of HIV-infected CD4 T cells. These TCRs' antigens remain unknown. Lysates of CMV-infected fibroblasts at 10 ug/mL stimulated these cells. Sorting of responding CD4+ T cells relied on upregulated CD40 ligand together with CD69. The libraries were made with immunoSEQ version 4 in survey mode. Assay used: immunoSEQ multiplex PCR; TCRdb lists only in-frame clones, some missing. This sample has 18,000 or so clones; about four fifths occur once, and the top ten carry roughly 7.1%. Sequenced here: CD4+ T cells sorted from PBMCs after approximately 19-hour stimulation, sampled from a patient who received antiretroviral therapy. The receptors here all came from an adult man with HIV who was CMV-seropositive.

The CDR3 DNA is TGCAGTGCTAGTGGGGGACAGTCGAACACTGAAGCTTTCTTT. Translating gives CSASGGQSNTEAFF. This sequence joins TRBV20-1 and TRBJ1-1; 7 bases map to TRBD1. CDR1 is DFQATT, CDR2 SNEGSKA, per germline (reference sequence). The CDR3 spans 14 residues. The ends lost 3 bases at V and 1 base at J; junction bases unmatched: 5.

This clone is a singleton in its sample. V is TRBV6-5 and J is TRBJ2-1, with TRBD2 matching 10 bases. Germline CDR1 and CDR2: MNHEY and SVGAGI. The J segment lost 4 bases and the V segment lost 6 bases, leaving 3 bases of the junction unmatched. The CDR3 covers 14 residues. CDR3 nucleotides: TGTGCCAGCAGGATGACTAGCGGGTACAATGAGCAGTTCTTC. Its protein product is CASRMTSGYNEQFF.

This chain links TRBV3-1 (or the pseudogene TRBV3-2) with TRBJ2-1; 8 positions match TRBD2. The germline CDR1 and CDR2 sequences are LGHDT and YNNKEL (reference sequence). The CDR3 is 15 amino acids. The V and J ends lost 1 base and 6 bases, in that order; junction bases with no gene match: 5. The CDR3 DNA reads TGTGCCAGCAGCCAAGGGGGCGGGGGGTCCAATGAGCAGTTCTTC. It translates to CASSQGGGGSNEQFF.

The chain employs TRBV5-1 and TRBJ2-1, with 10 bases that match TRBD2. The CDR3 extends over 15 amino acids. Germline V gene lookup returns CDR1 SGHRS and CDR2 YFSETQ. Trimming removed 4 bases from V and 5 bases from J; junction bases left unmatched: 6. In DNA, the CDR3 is TGCGCCAGCAGCCTAGCGGGGGAATTCGACAATGAGCAGTTCTTC. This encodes CASSLAGEFDNEQFF.

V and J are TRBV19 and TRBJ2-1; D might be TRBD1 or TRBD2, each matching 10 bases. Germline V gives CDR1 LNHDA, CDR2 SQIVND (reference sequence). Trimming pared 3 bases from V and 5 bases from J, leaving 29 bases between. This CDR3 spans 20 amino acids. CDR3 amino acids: CASSIPLTGGPSGGHNEQFF. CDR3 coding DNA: TGTGCCAGTAGTATCCCCTTGACAGGGGGCCCTAGCGGGGGTCACAATGAGCAGTTCTTC. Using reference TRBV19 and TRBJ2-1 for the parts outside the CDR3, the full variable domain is DGGITQSPKYLFRKEGQNVTLSCEQNLNHDAMYWYRQDPGQGLRLIYYSQIVNDFQKGDIAEGYSVSREKKESFPLTVTSAQKNPTAFYLCASSIPLTGGPSGGHNEQFFGPGTRLTVL.

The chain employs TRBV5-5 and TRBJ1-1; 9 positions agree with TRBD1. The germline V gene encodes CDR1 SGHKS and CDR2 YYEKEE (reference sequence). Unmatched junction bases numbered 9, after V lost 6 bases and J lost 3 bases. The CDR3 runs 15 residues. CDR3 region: CASTFRGQGYTEAFF. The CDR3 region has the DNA TGTGCCAGCACCTTCCGCGGACAGGGGTACACTGAAGCTTTCTTT.

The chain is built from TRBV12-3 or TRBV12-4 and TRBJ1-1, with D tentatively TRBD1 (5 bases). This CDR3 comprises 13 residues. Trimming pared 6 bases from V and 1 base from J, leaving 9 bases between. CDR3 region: CASSRVPNTEAFF. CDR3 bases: TGTGCCAGCAGCAGGGTTCCGAACACTGAAGCTTTCTTT.

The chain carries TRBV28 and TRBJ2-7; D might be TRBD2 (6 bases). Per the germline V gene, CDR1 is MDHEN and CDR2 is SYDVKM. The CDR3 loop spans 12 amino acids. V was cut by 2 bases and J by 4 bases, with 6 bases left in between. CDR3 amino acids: CASSLSGYEQYF. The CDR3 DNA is TGTGCCAGCAGTTTAAGCGGGTACGAGCAGTACTTC. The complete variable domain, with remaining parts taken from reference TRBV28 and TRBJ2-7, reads DVKVTQSSRYLVKRTGEKVFLECVQDMDHENMFWYRQDPGLGLRLIYFSYDVKMKEKGDIPEGYSVSREKKERFSLILESASTNQTSMYLCASSLSGYEQYFGPGTRLTVT.

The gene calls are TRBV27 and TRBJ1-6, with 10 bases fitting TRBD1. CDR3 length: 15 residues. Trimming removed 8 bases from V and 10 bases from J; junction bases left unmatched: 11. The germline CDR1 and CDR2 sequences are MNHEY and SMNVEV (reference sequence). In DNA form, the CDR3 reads TGTGCCAGCTCCCCCCAAGGACAGGGGGGATCACCCCTCCACTTT. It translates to CASSPQGQGGSPLHF.

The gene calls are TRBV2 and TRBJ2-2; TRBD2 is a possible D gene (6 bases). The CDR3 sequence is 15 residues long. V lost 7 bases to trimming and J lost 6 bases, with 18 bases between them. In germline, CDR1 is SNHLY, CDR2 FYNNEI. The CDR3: CASTTDYIVSGELFF. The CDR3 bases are TGTGCCAGCACCACGGACTATATAGTTTCCGGGGAGCTGTTTTTT. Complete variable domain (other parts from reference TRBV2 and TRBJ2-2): EPEVTQTPSHQVTQMGQEVILRCVPISNHLYFYWYRQILGQKVEFLVSFYNNEISEKSEIFDDQFSVERPDGSNFTLKIRSTKLEDSAMYFCASTTDYIVSGELFFGEGSRLTVL.

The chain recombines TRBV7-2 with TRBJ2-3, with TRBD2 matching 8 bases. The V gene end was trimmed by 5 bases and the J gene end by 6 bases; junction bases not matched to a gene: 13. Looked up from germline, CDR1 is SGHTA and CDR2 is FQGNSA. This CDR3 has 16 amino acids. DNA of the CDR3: TGTGCCAGCAGCCCTCGGGGGGGGAGTTACAGGGATACGCAGTATTTT. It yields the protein CASSPRGGSYRDTQYF.

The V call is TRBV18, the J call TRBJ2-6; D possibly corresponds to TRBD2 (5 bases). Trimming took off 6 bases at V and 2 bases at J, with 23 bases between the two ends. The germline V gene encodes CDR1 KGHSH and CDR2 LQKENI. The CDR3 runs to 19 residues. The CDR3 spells CASSPTPTRNKPGANVLTF. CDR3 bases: TGTGCCAGCTCGCCTACCCCTACTAGGAACAAACCTGGGGCCAACGTCCTGACTTTC.

In nucleotides, the CDR3 is TGTGCCAGCAGCCGTGACAGGAGCTCCTATAATTCACCCCTCCACTTT. Its translation is CASSRDRSSYNSPLHF. The V gene is TRBV28, the J gene TRBJ1-6; maybe TRBD1 (6 bases). The CDR3 length is 16 residues. V shed 6 bases and J shed 0 bases, with 12 bases lying between them. Per the germline V gene, CDR1 is MDHEN and CDR2 is SYDVKM.

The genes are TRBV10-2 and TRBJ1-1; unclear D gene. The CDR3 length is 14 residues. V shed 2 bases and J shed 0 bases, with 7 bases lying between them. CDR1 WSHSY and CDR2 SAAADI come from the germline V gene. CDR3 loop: CASSEAHMNTEAFF. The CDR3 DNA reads TGCGCCAGCAGTGAGGCACATATGAACACTGAAGCTTTCTTT.

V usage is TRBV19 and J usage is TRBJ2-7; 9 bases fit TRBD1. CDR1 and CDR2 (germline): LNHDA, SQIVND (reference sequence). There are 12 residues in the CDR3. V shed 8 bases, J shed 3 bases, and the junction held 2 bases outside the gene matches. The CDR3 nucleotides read TGTGCCAGTTCGGACAGGGGCTACGAGCAGTACTTC. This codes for CASSDRGYEQYF.

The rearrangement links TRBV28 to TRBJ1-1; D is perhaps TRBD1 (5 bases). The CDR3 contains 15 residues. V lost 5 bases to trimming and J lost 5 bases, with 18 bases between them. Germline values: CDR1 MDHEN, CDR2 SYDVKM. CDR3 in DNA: TGTGCCAGCAGTCCGTCCGGGGGGACGGTGACTGAAGCTTTCTTT. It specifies CASSPSGGTVTEAFF.

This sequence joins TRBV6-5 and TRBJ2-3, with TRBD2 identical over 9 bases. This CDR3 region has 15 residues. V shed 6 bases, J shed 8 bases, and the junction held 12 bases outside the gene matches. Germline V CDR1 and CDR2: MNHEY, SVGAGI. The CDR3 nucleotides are TGTGCCAGCAGCAAAGGGCGGGGGGGGCAGGGTACGCAGTATTTT. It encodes CASSKGRGGQGTQYF.

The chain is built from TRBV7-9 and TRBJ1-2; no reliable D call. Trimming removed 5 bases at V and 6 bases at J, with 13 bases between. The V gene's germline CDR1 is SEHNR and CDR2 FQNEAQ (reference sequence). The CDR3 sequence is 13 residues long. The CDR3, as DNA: TGTGCCAGCAGCCATCAGAGAATAGATGGCTACACCTTC. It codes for CASSHQRIDGYTF.

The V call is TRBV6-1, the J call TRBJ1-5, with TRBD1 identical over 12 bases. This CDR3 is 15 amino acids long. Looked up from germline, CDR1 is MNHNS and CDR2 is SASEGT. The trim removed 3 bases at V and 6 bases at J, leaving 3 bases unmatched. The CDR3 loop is CASSEGQGASQPQHF. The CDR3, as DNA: TGTGCCAGCAGTGAGGGACAGGGGGCCAGTCAGCCCCAGCATTTT.

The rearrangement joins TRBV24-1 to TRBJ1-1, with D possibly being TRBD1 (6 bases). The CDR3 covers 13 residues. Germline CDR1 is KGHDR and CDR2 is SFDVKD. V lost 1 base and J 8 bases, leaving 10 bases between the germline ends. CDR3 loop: CATSDFDGTEAFF. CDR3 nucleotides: TGTGCCACCAGTGATTTTGATGGGACAGAAGCTTTCTTT.